This TCR beta chain emerged from a study of cytomegalovirus exposure and HLA in healthy donors. Use of 60 Vbeta and 13 Jbeta primers characterized the PCR. TCRdb keeps only in-frame clones here, not all; method: immunoSEQ multiplex PCR. The sample yields about 110,000 clones, around 70% seen once. Study results and limitations: TCR sequences were mostly rare, though some public TCRs occurred in many donors.

As to this clone: Its antigen is as yet unknown.

Germline V CDR1 and CDR2: GTSNPN, SVGIG (reference sequence). CDR3 length equals 13 residues. The V gene lost 1 base and the J gene lost 4 bases, with 7 bases spanning the gap. The material sequenced was PBMCs. This rearrangement joins TRBV30 to TRBJ2-2; weak D call: TRBD1 (5 bases). This clonotype was sampled from a man under 40 in good health and CMV-seronegative. CDR3 nucleotides: TGTGCCTGGAGTGCAGGGATCACCGGGGAGCTGTTTTTT. Translated, it gives CAWSAGITGELFF. The whole variable domain, filled in from reference TRBV30 and TRBJ2-2, reads SQTIHQWPATLVQPVGSPLSLECTVEGTSNPNLYWYRQAAGRGLQLLFYSVGIGQISSEVPQNLSASRPQDRQFILSSKKLLLSDSGFYLCAWSAGITGELFFGEGSRLTVL.